Included here is one T cell receptor (beta chain) sequence, with context. CDR1 and CDR2 from the germline V gene are MNHEY and SVGAGI. Trimming removed 0 bases from V and 4 bases from J, with 7 bases in between. This CDR3 is built from 14 residues. This sample stems from a study of blood T cells in healthy people across ages. A second PCR of about 6 to 11 cycles used a sample-barcoded 5' primer and a J-beta primer mix. The template-switch adaptor, which had 12 random nucleotides, put a tag on each cDNA molecule. MiXCR, run by TCRdb on the 5' RACE reads, gives a single entry per CDR3 protein. The sample holds about 680,000 distinct CDR3 sequences, about half seen once.

The TCR was taken from a woman aged 55-70 years in good health. The chain has TRBV6-5 and TRBJ2-1; D gene ambiguous. The sequenced sample was blood. This CDR3 reads CASSYSKGYNEQFF. CDR3 coding DNA: TGTGCCAGCAGTTACTCGAAGGGATACAATGAGCAGTTCTTC.